Listed below are T cell receptor beta chains from one sample, sequenced in a study of identical twins. TCRdb reanalysed the 5' RACE reads using MiXCR and keeps one entry per CDR3 protein. The table has just under 650,000 distinct CDR3 sequences, roughly 6.6% seen once. The sample was also linked to a second study, of yellow fever vaccine responses in identical twins.

The sequenced sample was PBMCs. The receptors here all came from a woman aged 18-29 years in good health. The conserved cysteine and the conserved F or W are not part of the CDR3 here. Fields, in order: V gene, J gene, CDR3 protein.

TRBV7-3,TRBJ1-1,ASSPTDVRLTNTEAF
TRBV27,TRBJ2-7,ASSLSPGALTEQY
TRBV5-1,TRBJ2-1,ASSLERQGNEQF
TRBV6-1,TRBJ1-1,ASREIAMNTEAF
TRBV18,TRBJ2-7,ASSPTSSSYEQY
TRBV29-1,TRBJ2-5,SVEEAAGETQY
TRBV4-1,TRBJ2-2,ASSQDEGTTGELF
TRBV29-1,TRBJ2-3,SVLGGGGTDTQY
TRBV5-1,TRBJ1-1,ASSTRGPTEAF
TRBV29-1,TRBJ2-1,SVGGTSENNEQF
TRBV3-1,TRBJ1-5,ASSQSGQGNQPQH
TRBV12-3/TRBV12-4,TRBJ2-1,ASSLPLAGGTYNEQF
TRBV6-5,TRBJ1-6,ASSYSEGSSSSPLH
TRBV6-6,TRBJ1-4,ASSYGLNEKLF
TRBV12-3/TRBV12-4,TRBJ2-5,ASSTFTRGLKGETQY
TRBV5-6,TRBJ1-2,ASSLDRTLVGLH
TRBV29-1,TRBJ2-4,SVIQGADIQY
TRBV11-2,TRBJ2-1,ASSSTKSYNEQF
TRBV20-1,TRBJ2-7,SARYGLEQY
TRBV11-2,TRBJ2-2,ASSLARTSGGTGELF
TRBV27,TRBJ2-6,ASSPVRDGANVLT
TRBV5-5,TRBJ2-7,ASSLVGKYEQY